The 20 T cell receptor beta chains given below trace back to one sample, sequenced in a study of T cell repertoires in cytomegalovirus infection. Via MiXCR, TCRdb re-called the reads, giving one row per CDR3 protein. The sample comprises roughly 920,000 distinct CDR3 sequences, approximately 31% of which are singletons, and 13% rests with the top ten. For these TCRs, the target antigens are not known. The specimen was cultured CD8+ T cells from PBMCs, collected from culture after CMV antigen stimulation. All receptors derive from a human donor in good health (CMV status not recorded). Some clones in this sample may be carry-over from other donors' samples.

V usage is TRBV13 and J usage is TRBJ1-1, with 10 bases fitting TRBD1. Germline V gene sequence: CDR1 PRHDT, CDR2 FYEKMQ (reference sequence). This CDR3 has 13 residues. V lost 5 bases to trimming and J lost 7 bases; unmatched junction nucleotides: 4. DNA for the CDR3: TGTGCCAGCAGCGCGGGACAGGGGCGTGAAGCTTTCTTT. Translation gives CASSAGQGREAFF.

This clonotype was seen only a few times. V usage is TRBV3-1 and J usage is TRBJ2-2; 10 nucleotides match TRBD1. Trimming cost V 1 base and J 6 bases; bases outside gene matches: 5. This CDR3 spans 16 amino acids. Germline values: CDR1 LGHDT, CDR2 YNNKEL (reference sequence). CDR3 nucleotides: TGTGCCAGCAGCCAAGCGACAGGGGGCGCGGCCGGGGAGCTGTTTTTT. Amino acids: CASSQATGGAAGELFF.

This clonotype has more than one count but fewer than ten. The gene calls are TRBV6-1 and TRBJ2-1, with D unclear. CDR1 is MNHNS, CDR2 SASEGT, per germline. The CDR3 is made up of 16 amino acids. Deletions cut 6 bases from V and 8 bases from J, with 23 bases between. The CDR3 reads CASSYLSIDLSYEQFF. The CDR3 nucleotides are TGTGCCAGCAGCTACCTCAGCATTGACCTTTCCTATGAGCAGTTCTTC.

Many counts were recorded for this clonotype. CDR3 protein: CASSLRQYPTDTQYF. The CDR3, as DNA: TGTGCCAGCAGTTTAAGACAGTACCCCACAGATACGCAGTATTTT. The chain has TRBV12-3 or TRBV12-4 and TRBJ2-3; possible D gene TRBD1, 5 bases. V was clipped by 2 bases and J by 2 bases, with 11 bases between them. The length of the CDR3 is 15 residues.

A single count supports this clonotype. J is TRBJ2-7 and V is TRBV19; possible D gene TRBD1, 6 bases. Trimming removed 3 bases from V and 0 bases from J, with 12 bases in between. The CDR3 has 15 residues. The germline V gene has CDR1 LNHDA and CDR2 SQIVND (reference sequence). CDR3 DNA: TGTGCCAGTAGTATCTCTCAGGGGATCTCCTACGAGCAGTACTTC. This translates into CASSISQGISYEQYF.

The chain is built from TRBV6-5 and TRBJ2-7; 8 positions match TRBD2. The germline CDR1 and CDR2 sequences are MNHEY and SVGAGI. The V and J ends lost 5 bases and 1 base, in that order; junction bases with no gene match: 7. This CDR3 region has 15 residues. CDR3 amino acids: CASSPTGGASYEQYV. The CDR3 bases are TGTGCCAGCAGTCCCACCGGGGGGGCATCCTACGAGCAGTACGTC.

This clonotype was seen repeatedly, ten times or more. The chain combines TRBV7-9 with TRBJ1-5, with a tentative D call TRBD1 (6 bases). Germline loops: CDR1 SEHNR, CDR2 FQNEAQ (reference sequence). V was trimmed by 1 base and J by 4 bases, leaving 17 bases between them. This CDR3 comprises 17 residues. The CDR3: CASSLVYGGRGNQPQHF. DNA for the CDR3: TGTGCCAGCAGCTTAGTATACGGGGGCCGGGGAAATCAGCCCCAGCATTTT.

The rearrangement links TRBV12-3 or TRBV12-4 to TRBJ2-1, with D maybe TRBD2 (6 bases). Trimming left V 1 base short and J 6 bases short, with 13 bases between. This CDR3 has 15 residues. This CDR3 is CASSLVLAPSNEQFF. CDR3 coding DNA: TGTGCCAGCAGTTTAGTTCTAGCGCCGTCCAATGAGCAGTTCTTC.

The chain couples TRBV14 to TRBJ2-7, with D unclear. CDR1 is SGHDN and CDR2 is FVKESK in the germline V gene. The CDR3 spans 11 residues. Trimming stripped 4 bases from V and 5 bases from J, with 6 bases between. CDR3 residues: CASSRRNEQYF. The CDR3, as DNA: TGTGCCAGCAGCCGAAGGAACGAGCAGTACTTC.

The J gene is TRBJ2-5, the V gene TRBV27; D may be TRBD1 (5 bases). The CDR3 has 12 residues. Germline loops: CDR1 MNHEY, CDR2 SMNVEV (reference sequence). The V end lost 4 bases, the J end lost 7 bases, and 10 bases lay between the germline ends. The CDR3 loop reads CASSSPRGTQYF. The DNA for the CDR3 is TGTGCCAGCAGTTCCCCAAGGGGGACCCAGTACTTC.

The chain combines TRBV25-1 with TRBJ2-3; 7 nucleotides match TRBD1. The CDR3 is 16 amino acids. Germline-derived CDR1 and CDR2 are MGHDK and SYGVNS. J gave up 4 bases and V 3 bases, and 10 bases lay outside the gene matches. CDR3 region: CASSDPMGQSADTQYF. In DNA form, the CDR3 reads TGTGCCAGCAGTGACCCCATGGGACAGAGCGCAGATACGCAGTATTTT.

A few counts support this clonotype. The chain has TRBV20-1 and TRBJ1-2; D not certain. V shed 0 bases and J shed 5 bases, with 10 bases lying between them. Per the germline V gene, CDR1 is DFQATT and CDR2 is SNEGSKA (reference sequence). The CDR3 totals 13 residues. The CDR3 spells CSARDPRLYGYTF. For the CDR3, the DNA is TGCAGTGCTAGAGATCCGAGGCTGTATGGCTACACCTTC.

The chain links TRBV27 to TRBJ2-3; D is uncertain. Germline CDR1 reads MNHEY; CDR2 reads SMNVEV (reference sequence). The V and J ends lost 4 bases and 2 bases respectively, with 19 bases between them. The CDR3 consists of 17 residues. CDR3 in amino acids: CASSSPTYTTSTDTQYF. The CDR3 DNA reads TGTGCCAGCAGTTCCCCTACCTACACAACCTCCACAGATACGCAGTATTTT.

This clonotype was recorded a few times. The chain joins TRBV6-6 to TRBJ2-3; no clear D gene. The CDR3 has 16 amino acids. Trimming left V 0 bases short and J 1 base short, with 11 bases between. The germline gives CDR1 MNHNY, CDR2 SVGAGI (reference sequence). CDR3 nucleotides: TGTGCCAGCAGTTACTCATATGGAAGGGGCACAGATACGCAGTATTTT. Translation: CASSYSYGRGTDTQYF.

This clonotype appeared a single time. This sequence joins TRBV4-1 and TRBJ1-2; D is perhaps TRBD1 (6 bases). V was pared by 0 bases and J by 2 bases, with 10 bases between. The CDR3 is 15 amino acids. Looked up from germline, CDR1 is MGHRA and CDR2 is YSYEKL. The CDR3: CASSQDQTGNYGYTF. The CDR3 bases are TGCGCCAGCAGCCAAGATCAAACAGGGAACTATGGCTACACCTTC.

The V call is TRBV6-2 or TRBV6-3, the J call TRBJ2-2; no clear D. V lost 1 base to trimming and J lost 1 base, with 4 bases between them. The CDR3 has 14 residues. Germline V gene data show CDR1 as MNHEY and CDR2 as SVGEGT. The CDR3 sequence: CASSYWLNTGELFF. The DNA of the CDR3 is TGTGCCAGCAGTTACTGGTTGAACACCGGGGAGCTGTTTTTT.

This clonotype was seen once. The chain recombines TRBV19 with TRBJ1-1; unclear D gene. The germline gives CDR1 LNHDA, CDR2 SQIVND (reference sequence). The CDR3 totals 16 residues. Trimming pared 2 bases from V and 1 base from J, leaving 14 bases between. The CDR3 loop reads CASSIPLTVTNTEAFF. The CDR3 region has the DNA TGTGCCAGTAGTATACCTTTAACAGTGACGAACACTGAAGCTTTCTTT.

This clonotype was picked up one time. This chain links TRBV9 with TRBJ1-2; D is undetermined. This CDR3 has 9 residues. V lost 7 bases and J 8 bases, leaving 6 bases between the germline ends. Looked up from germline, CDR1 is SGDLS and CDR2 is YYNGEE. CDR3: CASGSGYTF. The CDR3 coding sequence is TGTGCCAGCGGGAGCGGCTACACCTTC.

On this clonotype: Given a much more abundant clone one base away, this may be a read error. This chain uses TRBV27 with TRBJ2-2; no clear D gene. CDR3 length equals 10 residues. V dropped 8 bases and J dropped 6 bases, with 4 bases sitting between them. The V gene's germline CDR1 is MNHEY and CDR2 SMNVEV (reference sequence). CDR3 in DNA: TGTGCCAGCGGGGCCGGGGAGCTGTTTTTT. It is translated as CASGAGELFF.

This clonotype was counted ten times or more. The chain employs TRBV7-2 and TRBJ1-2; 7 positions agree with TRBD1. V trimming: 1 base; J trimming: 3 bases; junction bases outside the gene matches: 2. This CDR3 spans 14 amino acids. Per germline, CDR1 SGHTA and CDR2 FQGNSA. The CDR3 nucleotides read TGTGCCAGCAGCTTAGTAGGGGGCGACTATGGCTACACCTTC. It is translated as CASSLVGGDYGYTF.